The 15 T cell receptor beta chains below come from one sample, sequenced in a study of type 1 regulatory T cells. TCRdb re-called the reads with MiXCR, one entry per CDR3 protein. The table shows about 23,000 distinct CDR3 sequences, with over 40% occurring only once. The antigens these receptors bind are not known. The sample comprised cultured T cells, either the whole culture or a sorted T cell fraction (not recorded which). The receptor source for this set is a human donor in good health.

This chain connects TRBV30 to TRBJ1-4; D is unclear. Germline values: CDR1 GTSNPN, CDR2 SVGIG (reference sequence). The germline V and J ends were trimmed by 3 bases and 10 bases, with 15 bases remaining between them. The length of the CDR3 is 13 residues. CDR3 sequence reads: CAWRTTTPGKLFF. The CDR3 nucleotides are TGTGCCTGGAGGACAACTACCCCAGGAAAACTGTTTTTT. Filled out from reference TRBV30 and TRBJ1-4, the complete variable domain reads SQTIHQWPATLVQPVGSPLSLECTVEGTSNPNLYWYRQAAGRGLQLLFYSVGIGQISSEVPQNLSASRPQDRQFILSSKKLLLSDSGFYLCAWRTTTPGKLFFGSGTQLSVL.

By share of the sample, this clonotype is medium-sized (0.01 to 0.1%). The chain employs TRBV6-5 and TRBJ2-7; 7 nucleotides line up with TRBD2. CDR3 size: 13 residues. The trim removed 5 bases at V and 7 bases at J, leaving 8 bases unmatched. CDR1 and CDR2 from the germline V gene are MNHEY and SVGAGI. As DNA, the CDR3 is TGTGCCAGCAGTAGCAGCGGGGCATGGGAGCAGTACTTC. This encodes CASSSSGAWEQYF.

The chain has TRBV7-8 and TRBJ1-1; D unresolved. Germline V gene sequence: CDR1 SGHVS, CDR2 FQNEAQ. Trimming pared 5 bases from V and 1 base from J, leaving 14 bases between. The CDR3 length is 15 residues. CDR3 nucleotide sequence: TGTGCCAGCAGCCCCCTCCAGAGCCAGAACACTGAAGCTTTCTTT. It specifies CASSPLQSQNTEAFF.

This clonotype turned up a few times. The chain links TRBV3-1 to TRBJ1-1; D is ambiguous. The germline gives CDR1 LGHDT, CDR2 YNNKEL (reference sequence). V lost 4 bases and J lost 1, with 13 bases in between. There are 15 residues in the CDR3. For the CDR3, the DNA is TGTGCCAGCAGCCCGTACTATGGACCGAACACTGAAGCTTTCTTT. It is translated as CASSPYYGPNTEAFF.

This clonotype was found a few times. The V gene is TRBV11-3, the J gene TRBJ1-1; 9 nucleotides match TRBD1. This CDR3 comprises 15 residues. V trimming: 1 base; J trimming: 0 bases; junction bases outside the gene matches: 0. In germline, CDR1 is SGHNT, CDR2 YENEEA. The CDR3 nucleotides are TGTGCCAGCAGCTTAGGGGACAGGGTGAACACTGAAGCTTTCTTT. It encodes CASSLGDRVNTEAFF.

This clonotype showed up just a few times. The rearrangement uses TRBV18 and TRBJ1-5, with a weak D call TRBD1 (5 bases). Between the trimmed V and J ends, which lost 3 bases and 3 bases, there was a span of 12 bases. CDR1 is KGHSH and CDR2 is LQKENI in the germline V gene. This CDR3 comprises 15 residues. CDR3 in amino acids: CASSPEAGVNQPQHF. CDR3 bases: TGTGCCAGCTCACCCGAGGCGGGGGTCAATCAGCCCCAGCATTTT.

This clonotype is deemed medium-sized (0.01 to 0.1%). This chain joins TRBV27 and TRBJ2-7, with 8 bases matching TRBD1. This CDR3 has 14 amino acids. Unmatched junction bases numbered 4, after V lost 6 bases and J lost 0 bases. In germline, CDR1 is MNHEY, CDR2 SMNVEV (reference sequence). CDR3 DNA: TGTGCCAGCAGGGGACAGGCCTCCTCCTACGAGCAGTACTTC. Translating gives CASRGQASSYEQYF.

This clonotype came up once. The V gene is TRBV20-1, the J gene TRBJ2-1; possible D gene TRBD2, 5 bases. This CDR3 region has 17 residues. Germline loops: CDR1 DFQATT, CDR2 SNEGSKA (reference sequence). The V and J ends lost 0 bases and 4 bases respectively, with 19 bases between them. The CDR3 DNA sequence: TGCAGTGCTAGAGATCCTTTAGGCGGAGGTGCATACAATGAGCAGTTCTTC. This codes for CSARDPLGGGAYNEQFF.

Only a few counts were recorded for this clonotype. The chain carries TRBV12-3 or TRBV12-4 and TRBJ1-1, with 7 bases identical to TRBD1. This CDR3 is 12 amino acids long. Losses at the gene ends were 6 bases for V and 6 bases for J; bases not matched to a gene: 4. CDR3 amino acids: CASSYDRAEAFF. The DNA of the CDR3 is TGTGCCAGCAGCTACGACAGGGCTGAAGCTTTCTTT.

Points on this clonotype: This may arise from a read error, as a much more abundant clone is one base away. V gene TRBV2 combines with J gene TRBJ1-1, with TRBD1 matching 8 bases. Germline CDR1 is SNHLY and CDR2 is FYNNEI. Trimming at V came to 10 bases and at J to 4 bases, leaving 8 bases not matched to a gene. This CDR3 spans 13 amino acids. The CDR3 coding sequence is TGTGCCACACAGGGGGGCGGAGTCACTGAAGCTTTCTTT. This gives the protein CATQGGGVTEAFF.

CDR3 nucleotides: TGTGCCAGCTCACCCCTCCCTGGGAACACTGAAGCTTTCTTT. The encoded protein is CASSPLPGNTEAFF. J is TRBJ1-1 and V is TRBV18; no firm D call. V lost 3 bases and J lost 1, with 9 bases in between. Per germline, CDR1 KGHSH and CDR2 LQKENI. The CDR3 consists of 14 residues.

The chain has TRBV7-9 and TRBJ1-4; 8 nucleotides match TRBD1. Germline CDR1 reads SEHNR; CDR2 reads FQNEAQ (reference sequence). Trimming took 3 bases from V and 13 from J; bases not matched to a gene: 4. This CDR3 comprises 12 residues. The CDR3 reads CASSFGQGLLFF. The DNA for the CDR3 is TGTGCCAGCAGCTTCGGACAGGGACTACTGTTTTTT.

This clonotype was seen more than once but under ten times. The chain links TRBV12-3 or TRBV12-4 to TRBJ1-2; 9 nucleotides line up with TRBD1. V lost 7 bases and J lost 4; bases outside the gene matches: 10. This CDR3 has 15 amino acids. This chain's CDR3 is CASTEPTGGTYGYTF. CDR3 sequence (DNA): TGTGCCAGCACCGAGCCTACAGGGGGCACCTATGGCTACACCTTC.

The chain combines TRBV6-6 with TRBJ1-1, with 10 nucleotides matching TRBD1. Germline CDR1 is MNHNY and CDR2 is SVGAGI (reference sequence). The junction had 5 bases not matched to a gene; V was cut back by 6 bases and J by 4 bases. This CDR3 region has 14 residues. CDR3 coding DNA: TGTGCCAGCAGCCGACAGGGGGCGGGCACTGAAGCTTTCTTT. This sequence encodes CASSRQGAGTEAFF.

This clonotype was seen a single time. The chain has TRBV15 and TRBJ2-7; TRBD1 matches at 8 bases. Trimming removed 2 bases from V and 6 bases from J; junction bases left unmatched: 6. From germline, CDR1 is LNHNV and CDR2 YYDKDF (reference sequence). CDR3 length: 14 amino acids. The CDR3 DNA is TGTGCCACCAGCAGACCCGGACAGGGCAGCGAGCAGTACTTC. It encodes CATSRPGQGSEQYF.